This T cell receptor beta chain stems from a study of OX40 agonist ivuxolimab in advanced cancers. Study information: Hepatocellular carcinoma, melanoma, renal cell or head and neck cancer was diagnosed in the dose-escalation patients.

Notes on this clone: Its specificity is unknown.

The repertoire was sequenced with immunoSEQ multiplex PCR; TCRdb's copy has only in-frame clones and lacks some. The table lists some 58,000 clones, 75% to 90% of them singletons. Study conclusions and caveats: On average, CD8+ T cells showed a greater number of expanded clones than CD4+. Undetermined was the antigen specificity of the expanded peripheral T cells.

With baseline, cycle 4 day 1, and cycle 7 day 1 as timepoints, blood was sampled. Sequencing used CD4+ or CD8+ T cells sorted from blood, obtained in a trial of the OX40 agonist ivuxolimab. The clonotype originates from an adult with an advanced solid tumor such as melanoma, head and neck, liver or kidney cancer.

CDR3 nucleotides: TGTGCCAGCAGTTTGACGACAGGGTACGGTCAGCCCCAGCATTTT. This translates into CASSLTTGYGQPQHF. This rearrangement joins TRBV6-5 to TRBJ1-5; 7 bases fit TRBD1. The CDR3 consists of 15 residues. CDR1 and CDR2 from the germline V gene are MNHEY and SVGAGI. J was trimmed by 6 bases and V by 4 bases; bases with no gene match: 9.